This TCR beta chain derives from a study of cytomegalovirus exposure and HLA in healthy donors. Worth noting for this clone: The antigen remains undetermined.

Germline assignment: CDR1 MRHNA and CDR2 SNTAGT. The CDR3 is 15 residues long. V gave up 4 bases and J gave up 3 bases; unmatched junction bases: 3. PCR primers comprised 60 Vbeta and 13 Jbeta primers. Produced via immunoSEQ multiplex PCR; TCRdb's table is partial and in-frame only. The sample shows approximately 76,000 clones, less than 75% of them seen only once. Study-wide points: A cluster of highly shared sequence variants was likely a sequencing artifact. V segments that were indistinguishable, TRBV6-2 and TRBV6-3 among them, were omitted from analysis.

This receptor was taken from a man in his thirties or forties in good health and CMV-seropositive. The specimen sequenced was PBMCs. The V and J genes are TRBV6-4 and TRBJ2-3; the match to TRBD2 covers 11 bases. The CDR3 loop is CASSATSGGTDTQYF. CDR3 sequence (DNA): TGTGCCAGCAGTGCTACTAGCGGGGGAACAGATACGCAGTATTTT.